These 5 T cell receptor beta chains were all obtained from the same sample, sequenced in a study of PD-1 blockade in classical Hodgkin lymphoma. Libraries were prepared by immunoSEQ multiplex PCR; TCRdb keeps only in-frame clonotypes and omits some of them. The data contain 15,000 to 20,000 clones, around 72% of them singletons. There was relapse after autologous stem cell transplantation in every patient, and there was variation in brentuximab vedotin exposure. Source: peripheral blood mononuclear cells (PBMCs), taken at baseline. These receptors were obtained from a human donor with classical Hodgkin lymphoma.

The rearrangement links TRBV9 to TRBJ2-2; TRBD2 matches 9 bases. The trim removed 0 bases at V and 5 bases at J, leaving 2 bases unmatched. Looked up from germline, CDR1 is SGDLS and CDR2 is YYNGEE. This CDR3 has 15 amino acids. The CDR3 loop reads CASSVETSGTGELFF. In nucleotides, the CDR3 is TGTGCCAGCAGCGTAGAGACTAGCGGAACCGGGGAGCTGTTTTTT.

The chain recombines TRBV16 with TRBJ2-7, with TRBD1 matching 7 bases. Germline values: CDR1 KGHSY, CDR2 FQNENV. J was trimmed by 4 bases and V by 4 bases; bases with no gene match: 4. This CDR3 has 13 residues. DNA of the CDR3: TGTGCCAGCAGCCGTACACAGGGGTACGAGCAGTACTTC. Protein sequence: CASSRTQGYEQYF.

V usage is TRBV7-2 and J usage is TRBJ2-1, with D perhaps matching TRBD2 (5 bases). In germline, CDR1 is SGHTA, CDR2 FQGNSA. The CDR3 runs 14 residues. Trimming pared 10 bases from V and 8 bases from J, leaving 21 bases between. For the CDR3, the DNA is TGTGCCACCCTCCGATCTAGGACTTCGGATGAGCAGTTCTTC. Protein: CATLRSRTSDEQFF.

V and J are TRBV28 and TRBJ2-2, with a possible D match to TRBD2 (7 bases). Trimming removed 1 base at V and 6 bases at J, with 12 bases between. This CDR3 is built from 15 residues. Germline CDR1 MDHEN, CDR2 SYDVKM. The CDR3 region has the DNA TGTGCCAGCAGTTTATACAGGGAGGGAGCCGGGGAGCTGTTTTTT. Translation: CASSLYREGAGELFF.

The rearrangement links TRBV6-1 to TRBJ2-1; 8 bases agree with TRBD2. The J segment lost 4 bases and the V segment lost 11 bases, leaving 13 bases of the junction unmatched. Germline values: CDR1 MNHNS, CDR2 SASEGT. The CDR3 is 15 amino acids. CDR3 DNA: TGTGCCCTAACCCGCGGACTAGCCCTATACAATGAGCAGTTCTTC. Protein: CALTRGLALYNEQFF.